The subject of this entry is one T cell receptor beta chain. This clone was counted a few times. Its antigen is currently not known. Base-call qualities are not available, and no considerably larger clone is one nucleotide away. Donors were healthy HIV-negative adults with no recently reported acute infections or vaccinations. Every donor was a Caucasian adult living in Nashville, Tennessee, USA. CD4+ T cells were enriched through magnetic negative selection, after which naive cells were positively selected on CD45RA and the remaining negative fraction served as the memory subset. Blood was collected by leukapheresis, and PBMCs were isolated by Ficoll-Histopaque density gradient centrifugation and then cryopreserved in liquid nitrogen vapor phase. Analytical flow cytometry was used to check the purity and quantity of each magnetically sorted T cell population. Genomic DNA was isolated from every sorted fraction and measured by UV absorbance on a Nanodrop 2000c.

Using the deep immunoSEQ assay, multiplex PCR amplified TCR CDR3 regions from genomic DNA. For each cell subset, the extracted genomic DNA was distributed evenly across all wells of several immunoSEQ 96-well plates, and each plate served as one replicate. For sorted subsets, around 200 ng genomic DNA, equal to 25,000 to 35,000 T cell genomes, was loaded into each replicate PCR. Purified libraries were quantified with a Qubit 3.0 fluorometer, sized on a Bioanalyzer 2100, and re-quantified with the KAPA Library Quantification kit. A separate single-read 150-cycle Illumina NextSeq 550 flow cell was used to sequence each immunoSEQ 96-well plate. Under the source paper's analysis protocol: Because only junctional sequences without quality scores were contained in the immunoSEQ output, filtering matching that applied to full-length reads could not be performed. Sequences were annotated with PyIR, a Python wrapper for IgBLAST v1.9, using IMGT germline references to assign V/J genes and CDR3. Reads were removed for weak V/J assignments (E-value above 1e-6), missing CDR3, stop codons, out-of-frame junctions, or ambiguous translated residues. A V3J clonotype was defined by an identical inferred V gene, J gene, and CDR3 amino acid sequence. To compute the percentage overlap between repertoires, the number of shared unique clonotypes was divided by the size of the smaller repertoire. Three approaches were used to assess repertoire richness: RTK rarefaction, the Chao1 estimator, and Recon v2.1 estimates of unobserved clonotypes. OLGA was used to compute generation probabilities for all TCRbeta clonotypes that the gDNA method yielded from a few donors. The source is immuneACCESS, and TCRdb retained only in-frame sequences with V and J called. Part of the clones is not carried over; for the studies checked, unresolved V genes explain less than half of this, and the remainder is unexplained. V, J and clone size derive from that table, while D and trimming were established from the DNA sequence. The sample table holds 2,500,000 or so clones, of which under 95% were seen once. About 0.36% of the sample is taken by the ten largest.

V lost 5 bases and J lost 8 bases, and the count of bases not matched to a germline gene is 9. For CDR1 and CDR2, the germline V gene (reference sequence) lists GTSNPN and SVGIG. Including the terminal cysteine and phenylalanine, the CDR3 comprises 13 residues. Here the CDR3 DNA is all that survives: 39 bases in frame from base 1. This sample was included in a study of shared clonotypes between healthy human individuals (TCRdb year 2020). Turning to the overall study: The cohort included a few men and a couple of women between 18 and 49 years of age. For each donor, CD4 naive and CD4 memory were each given three plates, CD8 naive was given two plates, and CD8 memory was given one plate. Blood TCR repertoires of roughly five healthy adults were deeply sequenced to estimate repertoire size and the extent of clonotype sharing between individuals. To increase sequencing depth and limit assay-specific biases, TCR repertoire library preparation and sequencing were carried out by different laboratories using diverse techniques. Leukapheresis yielded between about 0.94 and 8.9 billion PBMCs per donor.

The paper's findings and limits, for the study overall: Incomplete sequencing was indicated by rarefaction of sorted-subset datasets, despite the large sequencing depth. Pairwise subsampling indicated that sequencing depth was expected to affect the degree of clonotype sharing among donors. About 5% of naive CD4, around 3.5% of naive CD8, about 2.4% of memory CD4, and 0.4% of memory CD8 clonotypes were shared across a few donors. Compared with non-shared clonotypes, the clonotypes found in all four sorted-subset donors had higher generation probabilities. The genetic and exposure-history diversity represented was limited by the small number of donors. Naive subsets generally had larger estimated clonotype richness than memory subsets did. Sampling was restricted to blood, and TCR repertoires in tissues likely differ from the TCR repertoires found in blood.

The V and J genes are TRBV30 and TRBJ1-2; 9 bases in the middle match TRBD1. The sequence was collected from a man aged 18 to 29 in good health. Some clones in this sample may be carry-over from other donors' samples. The sample consisted of naive CD4+ T cells from PBMCs. The cell subset or site label, as the study defines it: CD45RA+ positively selected. The nucleotides read TGTGCCTGGGTTTTACAGGGGGCAGTCGGCTACACCTTC. This encodes CAWVLQGAVGYTF.